This paragraph reports one T cell receptor beta chain. Its antigen is not identified. This entry comes from a study of CD8+ T cells in alopecia areata. Study-level points and caveats: Relative to mice, TCR sharing across patients was less clear, a difference possibly HLA-related.

RNA was extracted and reverse transcribed into cDNA as the sequencing template. The data were produced by immunoSEQ multiplex PCR, yet TCRdb's version contains in-frame clones alone and is incomplete. The repertoire consists of more than 90,000 clones, with over 60% occurring once and the leading ten covering around 2.7%. V was clipped by 4 bases and J by 1 base, with 14 bases between them. The CDR3 is made up of 15 amino acids. Germline V gene sequence: CDR1 SGDLS, CDR2 YYNGEE. Cell sorting on a FACSAria was used to separate CD4+ and CD8+ T cells from the PBMCs. The origin of this receptor is a human donor in good health. The sample comprised CD4+ T cells sorted from blood. The gene calls are TRBV9 and TRBJ2-5; no definite D call. Here the CDR3 DNA reads TGTGCCAGCAGCCTTTTGGCGGCCCCCCAAGAGACCCAGTACTTC. Amino acid sequence: CASSLLAAPQETQYF.